Listed below are T cell receptor beta chains from one sample, sequenced in a study of cytomegalovirus exposure and HLA in healthy donors. The table came from immunoSEQ multiplex PCR; TCRdb's copy has only in-frame clones and leaves some out. Of 95,000 to 150,000 clones in the sample, more than 75% were seen once. Sequencing used PBMCs. The receptors here all came from a man aged 35 to 55 in good health and CMV-seronegative. Both conserved end residues are trimmed from each CDR3. Each record gives: V gene, J gene, CDR3 protein.

V: TRBV7-2; J: TRBJ1-3; CDR3: ASSSGLLAFPGNTIY
V: TRBV7-2; J: TRBJ2-2; CDR3: ASSISGGATGELF
V: TRBV20-1; J: TRBJ1-2; CDR3: SFNRGEGYT
V: TRBV4-3; J: TRBJ1-6; CDR3: ASSQDRSSYNSPLH
V: TRBV9; J: TRBJ1-1; CDR3: ASSVARNTEAF
V: TRBV7-3; J: TRBJ2-2; CDR3: ASSLSRGNTGELF
V: TRBV19; J: TRBJ2-1; CDR3: ASRGASRSYNEQF
V: TRBV12-5; J: TRBJ2-7; CDR3: ASGLVLGQAISYEQY
V: TRBV2; J: TRBJ1-6; CDR3: ASTKEGARSPLH
V: TRBV30; J: TRBJ1-4; CDR3: AWSDRDRAV
V: TRBV19; J: TRBJ1-5; CDR3: ASSLTGYGVNQPQH
V: TRBV5-1; J: TRBJ2-7; CDR3: ASSLTTTGTYEQY
V: TRBV5-1; J: TRBJ1-1; CDR3: ASSSGTGQNRYTEAF
V: TRBV5-5; J: TRBJ2-6; CDR3: ASSPGPGVILGANVLT
V: TRBV6-1; J: TRBJ2-5; CDR3: ASSDLLSLYQETQY
V: TRBV9; J: TRBJ1-2; CDR3: ASSVGGPLKGYT
V: TRBV6-6; J: TRBJ2-6; CDR3: ASSLTEPSGANVLT
V: TRBV15; J: TRBJ2-4; CDR3: ATGGAKNIQY
V: TRBV7-2; J: TRBJ2-7; CDR3: ASSRDRGLGNEQY
V: TRBV27; J: TRBJ1-5; CDR3: ASSEKPGQRNQPQH
V: TRBV7-2; J: TRBJ2-7; CDR3: ASSLRLAGYEQY
V: TRBV29-1; J: TRBJ1-1; CDR3: SVGQGNTEAF
V: TRBV5-6; J: TRBJ1-6; CDR3: ASSLRGYNSPLH
V: TRBV7-8; J: TRBJ2-7; CDR3: ASSLSFSDYEQY
V: TRBV5-4; J: TRBJ1-1; CDR3: ASSGGLTLEAF
V: TRBV4-1; J: TRBJ1-3; CDR3: ASSQHLSSGREKGLGNTIY
V: TRBV15; J: TRBJ2-7; CDR3: ATRHQGVSYEQY
V: TRBV13; J: TRBJ2-3; CDR3: ASSLNRVVGTDTQY
V: TRBV7-8; J: TRBJ1-5; CDR3: ASSLGPGQGRPPIQPQH
V: TRBV7-9; J: TRBJ1-5; CDR3: ASSLGASNQPQH
V: TRBV2; J: TRBJ1-1; CDR3: ASRKQGAEAF
V: TRBV4-2; J: TRBJ2-2; CDR3: ASSQVGTGRSGELF
V: TRBV25-1; J: TRBJ2-7; CDR3: ANYNREAEQY
V: TRBV7-3; J: TRBJ2-2; CDR3: ASSRQGGTGELF
V: TRBV7-9; J: TRBJ1-5; CDR3: ASSLEGGGNQPQH
V: TRBV27; J: TRBJ1-1; CDR3: ASSPQGGSMNTEAF
V: TRBV2; J: TRBJ2-7; CDR3: ASNPRTLAGVSKGYEQY
V: TRBV6-4; J: TRBJ2-7; CDR3: ASSIETGEYYEQY
V: TRBV7-9; J: TRBJ2-5; CDR3: SSSLAGGSETQY
V: TRBV28; J: TRBJ1-2; CDR3: ASIQGQGLYGYT
V: TRBV29-1; J: TRBJ1-2; CDR3: SVVFRGGVYGYT
V: TRBV5-6; J: TRBJ1-1; CDR3: ASSFGQGKGRNTEAF